Listed below are T cell receptor beta chains from one sample, sequenced in a study of T cell responses to AZD1222 COVID-19 vaccine. Only in-frame clones appear in the TCRdb table, and some are missing; sequencing was by immunoSEQ multiplex PCR. The sample records 95,000 to 150,000 clones, 89% being singletons. Sequenced here: peripheral blood, sampled on day 0 of AZD1222 vaccination. These receptor sequences come from an adult in good health. The CDR3 runs from the conserved cysteine through the conserved F or W. A D gene is named only where the DNA matches it firmly. Expanded clones are given a class, and other clones once, few, many or no size at all.

J,D,size,V,DNA,CDR3
TRBJ1-5,NA,NA,TRBV19,TGTGCCACCGAACCGGGCGGTACTCTCAGCAATCAGCCCCAGCATTTT,CATEPGGTLSNQPQHF
TRBJ2-3,TRBD2,NA,TRBV3-1/TRBV3-2,TGTGCCAGCAGCCCTCCGGGACTAGCGGGCACAGATACGCAGTATTTT,CASSPPGLAGTDTQYF
TRBJ2-7,TRBD2,NA,TRBV15,TGTGCCACCAGGCGAGGACTAGCGGGAACCTACGAGCAGTACTTC,CATRRGLAGTYEQYF
TRBJ1-2,NA,NA,TRBV5-4,TGTGCCAGCAGCCTGCGGGTAGGTGGCTACACCTTC,CASSLRVGGYTF
TRBJ2-7,TRBD1,NA,TRBV7-6,TGTGCCAGCAGCTTACCATGGGACAGGGAACGACGGCAGTACTTC,CASSLPWDRERRQYF
TRBJ1-3,NA,NA,TRBV7-2,TGTGCCAGCAGCTTAGGGTTAGACAACACCATATATTTT,CASSLGLDNTIYF
TRBJ1-1,NA,few,TRBV11-1,TGTGCCAGCAGCCCCAGAGGCCGCACTGAAGCTTTCTTT,CASSPRGRTEAFF
TRBJ2-7,NA,NA,TRBV11-3,TGTGCCAGCAGCTTACCCCAGGGATCACCCTACGAGCAGTACTTC,CASSLPQGSPYEQYF
TRBJ1-2,TRBD1,NA,TRBV19,TGTGCCAGTAGTATAGTGGGACAGAATAACTATGGCTACACCTTC,CASSIVGQNNYGYTF
TRBJ1-2,NA,NA,TRBV12-3/TRBV12-4,TGTGCCAGCAATGTAAGGGGAGGCTACACCTTC,CASNVRGGYTF
TRBJ2-5,TRBD2,NA,TRBV27,TGTGCCAGCAGTTTAGGGACTAGCGGAATTATGTACCAAGAGACCCAGTACTTC,CASSLGTSGIMYQETQYF
TRBJ1-2,NA,NA,TRBV27,TGTGCCAGCAGTCCCTTAAGACCGGGGGCTACTAACTATGGCTACACCTTC,CASSPLRPGATNYGYTF
TRBJ2-2,NA,NA,TRBV7-8,TGTGCCAGCAGCGGTCGGGAAGCAAGCACCGGGGAGCTGTTTTTT,CASSGREASTGELFF
TRBJ1-1,NA,NA,TRBV25-1,TGTGCCAGCAGTTCACACCGGGGCGGAAATGAAGCTTTCTTT,CASSSHRGGNEAFF
TRBJ2-5,TRBD2,NA,TRBV3-1/TRBV3-2,TGTGCCAGCACTATTAGCGGGAGGAGGGAGACCCAGTACTTC,CASTISGRRETQYF
TRBJ1-4,NA,NA,TRBV28,TGTGCCAGCAGTTTATGGTTTGCCCAGGGTAATGAAAAACTGTTTTTT,CASSLWFAQGNEKLFF
TRBJ2-2,TRBD2,NA,TRBV30,TGTGCCTGGATGGGCGGGAGGGGGAACACCGGGGAGCTGTTTTTT,CAWMGGRGNTGELFF
TRBJ2-2,NA,once,TRBV7-6,TGTGCCAGCAGCAACCTTTACAGGGGGGGGAACACCGGGGAGCTGTTTTTT,CASSNLYRGGNTGELFF
TRBJ1-2,TRBD1,NA,TRBV6-5,TGTGCCAGCAGTAACCCCGGGACAGCTAACTATGGCTACACCTTC,CASSNPGTANYGYTF
TRBJ2-7,TRBD1,NA,TRBV27,TGTGCCAGCAGTTTAAGAGGGCCCATGTTCCTTAAAAGGACAGGGGACTACGAGCAGTACTTC,CASSLRGPMFLKRTGDYEQYF
TRBJ1-4,NA,NA,TRBV9,TGTGCCAGCAGCGTAGACTCTAGGATTTCCACTAATGAAAAACTGTTTTTT,CASSVDSRISTNEKLFF
TRBJ1-1,NA,NA,TRBV29-1,TGCAGCGTTGAAGGGGGACGAACTGAAGCTTTCTTT,CSVEGGRTEAFF
TRBJ2-3,NA,NA,TRBV18,TGTGCCAGCTCACCAGGGGTCACAGATACGCAGTATTTT,CASSPGVTDTQYF
TRBJ1-4,NA,once,TRBV7-2,TGTGCCAGCAGTTCAGACGGAACTAATGAAAAACTGTTTTTT,CASSSDGTNEKLFF